The 27 T cell receptor beta chains below come from one sample, sequenced in a study of tumor-infiltrating lymphocytes in oesophageal squamous cell carcinoma. TCRdb redid the calling of the PCR reads with MiXCR, one entry per CDR3 protein. There are some 21,000 distinct CDR3 sequences in the sample; roughly 36% occur only once, and approximately 19% lies in the top ten. Sequencing input: esophageal tumor tissue. Source of these receptors: a male donor with esophageal squamous cell carcinoma.

This clonotype was observed many times. This chain uses TRBV12-3 or TRBV12-4 with TRBJ1-5; D call uncertain. The ends were cut back, 5 bases at V and 6 bases at J, with 17 bases in the middle. This CDR3 is 15 amino acids long. Written as DNA, the CDR3 is TGTGCCAGCAGTCCATCAGGACCCGCGGCTCAGCCCCAGCATTTT. It encodes CASSPSGPAAQPQHF.

This clonotype was observed a few times. The V call is TRBV6-1, the J call TRBJ2-5, with D possibly TRBD1 on 5 matching bases. The J call may be faulty, since TRBJ2-1 better matches the DNA end. The CDR3 contains 13 residues. Germline CDR1 MNHNS, CDR2 SASEGT. This CDR3 is CASSYQGDNEQFF. The CDR3 DNA follows: TGTGCCAGCAGTTATCAGGGCGACAATGAGCAGTTCTTC.

The rearrangement joins TRBV5-1 to TRBJ2-5, with D unclear. The J call may be in error: the DNA end matches TRBJ1-2 better. CDR3 length: 11 residues. The germline gives CDR1 SGHRS, CDR2 YFSETQ. The CDR3 coding sequence is TGCGCCAGCAGCTCAGAATATGGCTACACCTTC. As protein: CASSSEYGYTF.

By sample fraction, this clonotype is medium-sized. The V call is TRBV7-9, the J call TRBJ2-3, with unresolved D. CDR1 and CDR2 from the germline V gene are SEHNR and FQNEAQ (reference sequence). Trimming shortened V by 5 bases and J by 0 bases, and 15 bases separated the two germline ends. The CDR3 is 16 amino acids. CDR3 sequence (DNA): TGTGCCAGCAGCCCCACCGTGATAGATAGCACAGATACGCAGTATTTT. This translates into CASSPTVIDSTDTQYF.

A single count supports this clonotype. A much bigger clone sits one base away, suggesting this may be a read error. The chain carries TRBV7-2 and TRBJ2-5; D perhaps matches TRBD2 (5 bases). The end of the DNA is better explained by TRBJ2-1, so the J call may be wrong. This CDR3 region has 15 residues. CDR1 is SGHTA and CDR2 is FQGNSA in the germline V gene. CDR3 amino acids: CASSLGRERSYEQFF. CDR3 DNA sequence: TGTGCCAGCAGCTTAGGTCGGGAACGGTCCTACGAGCAGTTCTTC.

This clonotype is medium-sized in the sample. This chain connects TRBV6-1 to TRBJ2-5, with 7 bases aligning to TRBD2. Germline CDR1 is MNHNS and CDR2 is SASEGT. V shed 3 bases and J 5 bases; nucleotides not matched to a gene: 9. The CDR3 runs 15 residues. The CDR3 protein is CASSDPWGGKETQYF. The CDR3 nucleotides read TGTGCCAGCAGTGACCCCTGGGGGGGGAAGGAGACCCAGTACTTC.

This clonotype was found many times. This sequence joins TRBV5-1 and TRBJ2-7; the D is unclear. Deletions cut 4 bases from V and 2 bases from J, with 10 bases between. The CDR3 is made up of 13 amino acids. Looked up from germline, CDR1 is SGHRS and CDR2 is YFSETQ. As DNA, the CDR3 is TGCGCCAGCAGCACACCGGTAGCCTACGAGCAGTACTTC. Protein product: CASSTPVAYEQYF.

Ten or more counts support this clonotype. The V gene is TRBV18, the J gene TRBJ2-3; D gene uncertain. The CDR3 is 15 residues long. V was clipped by 3 bases and J by 0 bases, with 10 bases between them. Looked up from germline, CDR1 is KGHSH and CDR2 is LQKENI. The CDR3 loop is CASSPAYFSTDTQYF. Written as DNA, the CDR3 is TGTGCCAGCTCACCCGCCTACTTTAGCACAGATACGCAGTATTTT.

The CDR3 sequence: CASSLIIGAGEQYF. As DNA, the CDR3 is TGTGCCAGCAGTTTAATCATAGGGGCAGGCGAGCAGTACTTC. V and J are TRBV27 and TRBJ2-4; TRBD1 might be the D (5 bases). The DNA end is more similar to TRBJ2-7, so the J call may be wrong. The germline V gene has CDR1 MNHEY and CDR2 SMNVEV (reference sequence). The CDR3 length is 14 residues.

This clonotype has ten or more counts. The chain combines TRBV19 with TRBJ2-5; D gene unclear. Germline V gives CDR1 LNHDA, CDR2 SQIVND (reference sequence). The CDR3 length is 14 residues. Trimming shortened V by 5 bases and J by 5 bases, and 15 bases separated the two germline ends. The CDR3 spells CASSFGGPAETQYF. The CDR3 bases are TGTGCCAGTAGTTTCGGTGGGCCCGCGGAGACCCAGTACTTC. Drawing the rest from reference TRBV19 and TRBJ2-5, the complete variable domain is DGGITQSPKYLFRKEGQNVTLSCEQNLNHDAMYWYRQDPGQGLRLIYYSQIVNDFQKGDIAEGYSVSREKKESFPLTVTSAQKNPTAFYLCASSFGGPAETQYFGPGTRLLVL.

Many counts were recorded for this clonotype. One base away lies a much larger clone, so this may be a sequencing read error. J is TRBJ2-7 and V is TRBV7-2, with 9 bases matching TRBD1. Germline values: CDR1 SGHTA, CDR2 FQGNSA. V was clipped by 5 bases and J by 7 bases; unmatched bases: 18. This CDR3 is built from 17 residues. The CDR3 loop reads CASSLPTGTGNYNEQYF. The CDR3 DNA follows: TGTGCCAGCAGCCTTCCCACCGGGACAGGGAATTACAATGAGCAGTACTTC.

The chain combines TRBV7-4 with TRBJ2-7; 8 positions agree with TRBD1. The CDR3 is 14 residues long. Germline CDR1 SGHVT, CDR2 SQSDAQ. Losses at the gene ends were 5 bases for V and 2 bases for J; bases not matched to a gene: 5. CDR3 loop: CASSRWTGTYEQYF. The DNA for the CDR3 is TGTGCCAGCAGCCGATGGACAGGGACCTACGAGCAGTACTTC.

There are many counts of this clonotype. V gene TRBV11-3 combines with J gene TRBJ2-4; 10 nucleotides align to TRBD1. The V gene end was trimmed by 5 bases and the J gene end by 3 bases; junction bases not matched to a gene: 19. This CDR3 is 20 amino acids long. Germline lookup yields CDR1 SGHNT and CDR2 YENEEA. The CDR3 DNA follows: TGTGCCAGCAGCGTCCGGGACAGGGGCTTTTCTCATAGGGGCAAAAACATTCAGTACTTC. Translated, it gives CASSVRDRGFSHRGKNIQYF. The entire variable domain, with the rest obtained from reference TRBV11-3 and TRBJ2-4, is as follows: EAGVVQSPRYKIIEKKQPVAFWCNPISGHNTLYWYLQNLGQGPELLIRYENEEAVDDSQLPKDRFSAERLKGVDSTLKIQPAELGDSAVYLCASSVRDRGFSHRGKNIQYFGAGTRLSVL.

The gene calls are TRBV28 and TRBJ2-6; D unresolved. Germline V gene sequence: CDR1 MDHEN, CDR2 SYDVKM. The CDR3 has 16 residues. Trimming left V 3 bases short and J 0 bases short, with 9 bases between. CDR3 in amino acids: CASSFRLLSGANVLTF. As DNA, the CDR3 is TGTGCCAGCAGTTTCAGGCTTCTCTCTGGGGCCAACGTCCTGACTTTC.

This clonotype was seen ten or more times. The V and J genes are TRBV2 and TRBJ1-2; D perhaps matches TRBD1 (6 bases). Trimming cost V 6 bases and J 2 bases, with 10 bases left between them. The CDR3 covers 13 residues. Looked up from germline, CDR1 is SNHLY and CDR2 is FYNNEI. The CDR3 DNA follows: TGTGCCAGCAGGGCCACAGGGAACTATGGCTACACCTTC. This gives the protein CASRATGNYGYTF.

The chain is built from TRBV7-9 and TRBJ2-5; 7 bases map to TRBD2. The DNA matches TRBJ2-1 better at its end, which makes the J call doubtful. Germline V gives CDR1 SEHNR, CDR2 FQNEAQ (reference sequence). This CDR3 has 14 amino acids. The chain's CDR3 is CASSSAGNYNEQFF. The CDR3 nucleotides read TGTGCCAGCAGCTCAGCGGGAAACTACAATGAGCAGTTCTTC.

The rearrangement uses TRBV6-1 and TRBJ1-2; D gene unclear. The CDR3 totals 12 residues. Germline loops: CDR1 MNHNS, CDR2 SASEGT. The ends were cut back, 2 bases at V and 7 bases at J, with 8 bases in the middle. This chain's CDR3 is CASSELGLGYTF. The CDR3 region has the DNA TGTGCCAGCAGTGAATTGGGTCTTGGCTACACCTTC.

The J gene is TRBJ2-7, the V gene TRBV11-2; D is unclear. V was pared by 1 base and J by 6 bases, with 7 bases between. Per germline, CDR1 SGHAT and CDR2 FQNNGV. CDR3 length equals 12 residues. CDR3 region: CASSLVGLEQYF. DNA for the CDR3: TGTGCCAGCAGCTTAGTTGGCCTCGAGCAGTACTTC. Complete variable domain (other parts from reference TRBV11-2 and TRBJ2-7): EAGVAQSPRYKIIEKRQSVAFWCNPISGHATLYWYQQILGQGPKLLIQFQNNGVVDDSQLPKDRFSAERLKGVDSTLKIQPAKLEDSAVYLCASSLVGLEQYFGPGTRLTVT.

In the case of this clonotype: Since the CDR3 does not end with the conserved phenylalanine or tryptophan, this likely comes from a read error. The DNA is left out, because the CDR3 cannot be placed on it with certainty; the CDR3 is given as TCRdb lists it. The V gene is TRBV6-1, the J gene TRBJ2-6; whether TRBD1, the table's D call, matches the DNA was not checked. With termini counted, the CDR3 has 15 amino acids. In germline, CDR1 is MNHNS, CDR2 SASEGT. The CDR3 spells CASSEAISPTQYFGA.

This clonotype was counted once. The V and J genes are TRBV7-3 and TRBJ2-3, with 10 bases matching TRBD2. This CDR3 is 15 amino acids long. Germline CDR1 and CDR2: SGHTA and FQGTGA. Trimming removed 5 bases from V and 2 bases from J; junction bases left unmatched: 4. The CDR3 nucleotides are TGTGCCAGCAGCGAACTAGCGGGACCCACAGATACGCAGTATTTT. This encodes CASSELAGPTDTQYF.

This chain links TRBV7-6 with TRBJ2-7; D gene unclear. The DNA end is more similar to TRBJ2-5, so the J call may be wrong. The CDR3 contains 12 residues. Germline values: CDR1 SGHVS, CDR2 FNYEAQ. The CDR3 reads CASSFGLETQYF. In nucleotides, the CDR3 is TGTGCCAGCAGCTTTGGCTTGGAGACCCAGTACTTC.

The V and J genes are TRBV6-7 and TRBJ2-7; the D is unclear. TRBV6-7 is an ORF for which the function is uncertain. The ends were cut back, 0 bases at V and 2 bases at J, with 8 bases in the middle. The CDR3 spans 14 residues. The CDR3 DNA reads TGTGCCAGCAGTTACTCGACGATGACCTACGAGCAGTACTTC. Its protein product is CASSYSTMTYEQYF.

The J gene is TRBJ2-7, the V gene TRBV2; 10 nucleotides agree with TRBD1. With V trimmed by 6 bases and J by 2 bases, 4 bases remained unmatched. CDR3 length: 14 amino acids. The V gene's germline CDR1 is SNHLY and CDR2 FYNNEI. Written as DNA, the CDR3 is TGTGCCAGCAGAGTTGGACAGGGGGCCTACGAGCAGTACTTC. Residues: CASRVGQGAYEQYF.

This clonotype was observed at least ten times. The J gene is TRBJ2-2, the V gene TRBV15; D is unresolved. The CDR3 sequence is 12 residues long. Trimming removed 2 bases at V and 5 bases at J, with 3 bases between. Germline assignment: CDR1 LNHNV and CDR2 YYDKDF (reference sequence). The CDR3 here is CATSRSTGELFF. The CDR3 DNA follows: TGTGCCACCAGCAGATCGACCGGGGAGCTGTTTTTT.

This clonotype was counted at least ten times. The CDR3 end shows no conserved phenylalanine or tryptophan, and so a read error is likely. It is unclear where the CDR3 begins or ends on the DNA, so no DNA is shown, and the CDR3 is as TCRdb lists it. V usage is TRBV7-9 and J usage is TRBJ2-5; the tabulated D call, TRBD1, remains unverified against the DNA. Germline loops: CDR1 SEHNR, CDR2 FQNEAQ (reference sequence). The CDR3 is 17 residues long, counting both termini. The CDR3 reads CASSLNGQGYGGYTFGS.

Many counts were recorded for this clonotype. This chain connects TRBV11-3 to TRBJ2-2; 10 bases align to TRBD1. This CDR3 comprises 16 residues. CDR1 and CDR2 (germline): SGHNT, YENEEA. Losses at the gene ends were 3 bases for V and 3 bases for J; bases not matched to a gene: 4. The DNA for the CDR3 is TGTGCCAGCAGCTTTTCCGGGACAGGGGACACCGGGGAGCTGTTTTTT. Amino acid sequence: CASSFSGTGDTGELFF.

The rearrangement uses TRBV7-2 and TRBJ2-7; 8 nucleotides agree with TRBD1. After removal of 4 bases from V and 2 bases from J, the junction contained 7 bases not matched to a gene. The CDR3 extends over 15 amino acids. The V gene's germline CDR1 is SGHTA and CDR2 FQGNSA. The CDR3: CASSYGQGWPYEQYF. The CDR3 DNA is TGTGCCAGCAGCTATGGACAGGGATGGCCCTACGAGCAGTACTTC.